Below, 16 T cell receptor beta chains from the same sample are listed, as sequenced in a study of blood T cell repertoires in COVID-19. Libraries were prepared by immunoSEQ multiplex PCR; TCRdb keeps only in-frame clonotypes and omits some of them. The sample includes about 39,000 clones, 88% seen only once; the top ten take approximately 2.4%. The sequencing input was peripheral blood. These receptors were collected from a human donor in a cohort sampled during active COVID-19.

The CDR3 spells CASSDLAGGRYEQYF. CDR3 bases: TGTGCCAGCAGTGATTTAGCGGGGGGGCGGTACGAGCAGTACTTC. The rearrangement links TRBV6-1 to TRBJ2-7; 11 bases map to TRBD2. The CDR3 totals 15 residues. The V segment lost 3 bases and the J segment 4 bases; nucleotides outside the gene matches: 5. Germline V CDR1 and CDR2: MNHNS, SASEGT.

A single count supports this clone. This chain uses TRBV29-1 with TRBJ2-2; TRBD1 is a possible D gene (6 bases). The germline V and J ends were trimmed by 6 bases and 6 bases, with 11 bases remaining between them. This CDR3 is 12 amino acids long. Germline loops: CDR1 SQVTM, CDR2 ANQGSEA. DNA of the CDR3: TGCAGCGTGGACCAGGGGTCCGGGGAGCTGTTTTTT. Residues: CSVDQGSGELFF.

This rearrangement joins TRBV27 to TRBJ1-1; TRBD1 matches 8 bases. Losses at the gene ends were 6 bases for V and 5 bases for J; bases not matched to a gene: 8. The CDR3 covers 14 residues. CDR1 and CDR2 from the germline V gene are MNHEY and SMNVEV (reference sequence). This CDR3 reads CASRKQGGWTEAFF. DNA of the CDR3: TGTGCCAGCAGAAAACAGGGGGGTTGGACTGAAGCTTTCTTT.

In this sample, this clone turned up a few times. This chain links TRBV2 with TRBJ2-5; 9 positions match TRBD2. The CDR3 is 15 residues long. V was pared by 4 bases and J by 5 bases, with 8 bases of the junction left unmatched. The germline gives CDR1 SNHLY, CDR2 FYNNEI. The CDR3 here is CASSVGGGGDETQYF. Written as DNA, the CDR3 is TGTGCCAGCAGTGTGGGCGGGGGGGGTGATGAGACCCAGTACTTC.

CDR3 amino acids: CASSLGGVAYGYTF. The CDR3 nucleotides are TGTGCCAGCAGCTTGGGCGGGGTCGCCTATGGCTACACCTTC. The gene calls are TRBV5-5 and TRBJ1-2, with D uncertain. Germline CDR1 reads SGHKS; CDR2 reads YYEKEE (reference sequence). CDR3 length: 14 residues. The V and J ends lost 0 bases and 4 bases respectively, with 10 bases between them.

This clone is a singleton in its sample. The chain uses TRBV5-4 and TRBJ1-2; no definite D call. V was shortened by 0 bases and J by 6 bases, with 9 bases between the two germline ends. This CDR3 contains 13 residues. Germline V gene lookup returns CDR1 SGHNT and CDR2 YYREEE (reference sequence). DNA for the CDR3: TGTGCCAGCAGCTTGGGAGGGAGGGATGGCTACACCTTC. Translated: CASSLGGRDGYTF.

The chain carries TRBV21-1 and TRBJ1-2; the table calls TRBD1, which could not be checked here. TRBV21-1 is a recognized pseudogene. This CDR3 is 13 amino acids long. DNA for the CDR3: TGTGCCAGCGGACCGGGACAGGGCTATGGCTACACCTTC. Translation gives CASGPGQGYGYTF.

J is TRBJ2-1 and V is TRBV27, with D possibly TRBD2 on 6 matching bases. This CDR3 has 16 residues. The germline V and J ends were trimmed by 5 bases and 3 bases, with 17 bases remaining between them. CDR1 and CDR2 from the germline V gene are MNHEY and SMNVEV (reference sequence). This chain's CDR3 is CASSVTRGLDYNEQFF. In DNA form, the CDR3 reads TGTGCCAGCAGTGTTACAAGGGGACTGGACTACAATGAGCAGTTCTTC.

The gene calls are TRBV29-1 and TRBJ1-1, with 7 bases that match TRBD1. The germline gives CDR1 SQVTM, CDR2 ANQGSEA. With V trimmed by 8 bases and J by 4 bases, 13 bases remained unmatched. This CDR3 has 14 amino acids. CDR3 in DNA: TGCAGCACCCGGGAACAGGGGTTATCCACTGAAGCTTTCTTT. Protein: CSTREQGLSTEAFF.

The CDR3 sequence is CAISERQGAGKLFF. In DNA form, the CDR3 reads TGTGCCATCAGTGAACGACAGGGGGCGGGAAAACTGTTTTTT. The V gene is TRBV10-3, the J gene TRBJ1-4, with 10 positions matching TRBD1. The CDR3 totals 14 residues. V was pared by 3 bases and J by 10 bases, with 5 bases of the junction left unmatched. Germline CDR1 is ENHRY and CDR2 is SYGVKD.

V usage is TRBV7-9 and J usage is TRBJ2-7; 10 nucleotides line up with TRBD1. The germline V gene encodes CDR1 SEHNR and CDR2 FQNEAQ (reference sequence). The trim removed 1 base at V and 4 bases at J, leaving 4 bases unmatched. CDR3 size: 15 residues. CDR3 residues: CASSLVVGQGYEQYF. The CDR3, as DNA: TGTGCCAGCAGCTTAGTTGTGGGACAGGGGTACGAGCAGTACTTC.

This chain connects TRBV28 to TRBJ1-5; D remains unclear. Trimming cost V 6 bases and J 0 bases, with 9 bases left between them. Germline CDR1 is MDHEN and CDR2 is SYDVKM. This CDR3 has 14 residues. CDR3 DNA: TGTGCCAGCAGAGAACACGCTAGCAATCAGCCCCAGCATTTT. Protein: CASREHASNQPQHF.

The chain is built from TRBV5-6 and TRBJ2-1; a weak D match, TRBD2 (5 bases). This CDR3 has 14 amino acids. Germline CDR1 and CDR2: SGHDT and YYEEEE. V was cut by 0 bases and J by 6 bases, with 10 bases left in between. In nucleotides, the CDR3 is TGTGCCAGCAGCTTGGGGCTAGCATTCAATGAGCAGTTCTTC. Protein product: CASSLGLAFNEQFF.

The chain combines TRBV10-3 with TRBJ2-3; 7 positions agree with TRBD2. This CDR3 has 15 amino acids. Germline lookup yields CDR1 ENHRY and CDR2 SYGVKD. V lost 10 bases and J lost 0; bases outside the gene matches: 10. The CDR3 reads CATSAGSLSTDTQYF. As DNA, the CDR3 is TGTGCCACCTCAGCGGGGTCATTAAGCACAGATACGCAGTATTTT.

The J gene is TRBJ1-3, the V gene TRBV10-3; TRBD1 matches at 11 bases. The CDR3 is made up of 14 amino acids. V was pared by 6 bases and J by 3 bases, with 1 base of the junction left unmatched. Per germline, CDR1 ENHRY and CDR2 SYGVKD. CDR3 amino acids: CAISGTGGGNTIYF. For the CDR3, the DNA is TGTGCCATCAGCGGGACAGGGGGTGGAAACACCATATATTTT.

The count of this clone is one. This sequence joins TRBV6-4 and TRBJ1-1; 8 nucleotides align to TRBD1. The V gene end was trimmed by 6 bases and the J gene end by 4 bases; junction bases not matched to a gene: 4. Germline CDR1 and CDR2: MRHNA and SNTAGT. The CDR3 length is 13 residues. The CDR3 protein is CASSATGATEAFF. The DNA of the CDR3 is TGTGCCAGCAGCGCGACAGGGGCCACTGAAGCTTTCTTT.